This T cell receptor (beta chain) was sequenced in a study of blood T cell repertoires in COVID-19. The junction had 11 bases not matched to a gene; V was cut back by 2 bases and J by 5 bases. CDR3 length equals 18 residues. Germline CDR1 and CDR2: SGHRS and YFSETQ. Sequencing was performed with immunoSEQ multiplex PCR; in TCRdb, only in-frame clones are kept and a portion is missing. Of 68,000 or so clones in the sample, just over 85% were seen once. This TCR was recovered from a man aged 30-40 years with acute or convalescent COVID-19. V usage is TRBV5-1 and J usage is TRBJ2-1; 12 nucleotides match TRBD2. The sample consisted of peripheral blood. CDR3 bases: TGCGCCAGCAGCTTAGTTCTAGCGGGAGGGCCAGGGGACAATGAGCAGTTCTTC. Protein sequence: CASSLVLAGGPGDNEQFF. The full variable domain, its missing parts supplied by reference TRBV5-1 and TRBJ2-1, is KAGVTQTPRYLIKTRGQQVTLSCSPISGHRSVSWYQQTPGQGLQFLFEYFSETQRNKGNFPGRFSGRQFSNSRSEMNVSTLELGDSALYLCASSLVLAGGPGDNEQFFGPGTRLTVL.